What follows are 25 T cell receptor beta chains derived from one specimen sequenced in a study of shared clonotypes between healthy human individuals. Sequencing was performed with immunoSEQ multiplex PCR; in TCRdb, only in-frame clones are kept and a portion is missing. This table holds some 2.4 million clones, 80% to 95% found once. Sequencing used naive CD4+ T cells from PBMCs. This sample's subset: CD45RA+ positively selected. Receptors originate from a man aged 18 to 29 in good health. Some clones in this sample may be carry-over from other donors' samples.

The J gene is TRBJ2-7, the V gene TRBV7-6, with 10 bases that match TRBD2. CDR1 is SGHVS, CDR2 FNYEAQ, per germline. This CDR3 comprises 18 residues. With 5 bases clipped from V and 3 bases from J, the junction kept 16 bases outside the gene matches. CDR3 nucleotides: TGTGCCAGCAGCCCCAGGGGGAGCCCTAGCGGGGGTATCTACGAGCAGTACTTC. Protein: CASSPRGSPSGGIYEQYF.

The V and J genes are TRBV4-3 and TRBJ1-4; 8 positions agree with TRBD1. The junction had 7 bases not matched to a gene; V was cut back by 3 bases and J by 7 bases. CDR1 is LGHNA and CDR2 is YSLEER in the germline V gene. CDR3 length: 15 residues. DNA of the CDR3: TGCGCCAGCAGCCACCGGACAGGGACGGTTGAAAAACTGTTTTTT. Its translation is CASSHRTGTVEKLFF.

The rearrangement uses TRBV4-1 and TRBJ2-1, with a tentative D call TRBD2 (5 bases). In germline, CDR1 is MGHRA, CDR2 YSYEKL. The CDR3 length is 14 residues. Trimming removed 5 bases from V and 7 bases from J, with 15 bases in between. Here the CDR3 reads CASSGAVTGNEQFF. CDR3 DNA: TGCGCCAGCAGCGGAGCGGTGACGGGAAATGAGCAGTTCTTC.

J is TRBJ1-5 and V is TRBV7-9, with D uncertain. The germline V gene encodes CDR1 SEHNR and CDR2 FQNEAQ (reference sequence). V dropped 3 bases and J dropped 4 bases, with 7 bases sitting between them. The CDR3 sequence is 13 residues long. CDR3 bases: TGTGCCAGCAGCTTTCAAGAGAATCAGCCCCAGCATTTT. This codes for CASSFQENQPQHF.

With regard to this clone: The sample carries other DNA sequences with the same CDR3. V usage is TRBV9 and J usage is TRBJ2-1; 8 bases are shared with TRBD2. Germline trimming cut 0 bases from V and 4 bases from J; bases unmatched to any gene: 3. This CDR3 comprises 15 residues. Germline V gene lookup returns CDR1 SGDLS and CDR2 YYNGEE. CDR3 sequence: CASSVGPSGYNEQFF. In nucleotides, the CDR3 is TGTGCCAGCAGCGTAGGCCCTAGCGGGTACAATGAGCAGTTCTTC.

The chain employs TRBV6-5 and TRBJ2-7; 8 positions agree with TRBD1. The CDR3 consists of 15 residues. V was pared by 6 bases and J by 2 bases, with 9 bases of the junction left unmatched. Germline values: CDR1 MNHEY, CDR2 SVGAGI. CDR3 DNA: TGTGCCAGCAGCTCCGGACAGGGAGATCCCTACGAGCAGTACTTC. It is translated as CASSSGQGDPYEQYF.

The chain links TRBV25-1 to TRBJ2-5; D perhaps matches TRBD1 (5 bases). Germline V gene lookup returns CDR1 MGHDK and CDR2 SYGVNS. V lost 5 bases and J lost 1, with 11 bases in between. The CDR3 runs 14 residues. DNA for the CDR3: TGTGCCAGCAGTACCGACAGACCCCAAGAGACCCAGTACTTC. The encoded protein is CASSTDRPQETQYF.

The chain links TRBV7-9 to TRBJ2-5, with TRBD2 identical over 10 bases. The DNA end is a closer match to TRBJ2-7, so the J assignment may be wrong. Germline V lookup: CDR1 SEHNR, CDR2 FQNEAQ (reference sequence). This CDR3 is built from 17 residues. As DNA, the CDR3 is TGTGCCAGCAGCCCCAGGCGGGATAGCGGGAGGTCTTACGAGCAGTACTTC. Protein sequence: CASSPRRDSGRSYEQYF.

This chain connects TRBV5-6 to TRBJ2-4; 7 nucleotides align to TRBD1. Trimming took 0 bases from V and 7 from J; bases not matched to a gene: 1. The CDR3 runs 13 residues. CDR1 is SGHDT, CDR2 YYEEEE, per germline. Here the CDR3 reads CASSLEQGNIQYF. The CDR3 region has the DNA TGTGCCAGCAGCTTGGAACAGGGGAACATTCAGTACTTC.

A note on this clone: The same CDR3 arises from other DNA sequences in this sample as well. The J gene is TRBJ1-1, the V gene TRBV28; unclear D gene. The CDR3 is 14 residues long. Germline V gene lookup returns CDR1 MDHEN and CDR2 SYDVKM. Trimming left V 3 bases short and J 0 bases short, with 8 bases between. CDR3 sequence: CASSLGPMNTEAFF. DNA of the CDR3: TGTGCCAGCAGTTTGGGCCCGATGAACACTGAAGCTTTCTTT.

The chain uses TRBV9 and TRBJ2-2; 8 bases are shared with TRBD1. Unmatched junction bases numbered 7, after V lost 3 bases and J lost 3 bases. CDR1 is SGDLS, CDR2 YYNGEE, per germline. The CDR3 runs 16 residues. The CDR3 DNA follows: TGTGCCAGCAGCGGCCAGCGACAGGGGTACACCGGGGAGCTGTTTTTT. Translating it yields CASSGQRQGYTGELFF.

This rearrangement joins TRBV14 to TRBJ1-2, with no clear D. Germline V gives CDR1 SGHDN, CDR2 FVKESK. This CDR3 comprises 13 residues. The germline V and J ends were trimmed by 0 bases and 8 bases, with 10 bases remaining between them. CDR3 in amino acids: CASSQDASQGYTF. The DNA for the CDR3 is TGTGCCAGCAGCCAAGATGCGAGTCAAGGCTACACCTTC.

The chain carries TRBV30 and TRBJ1-1, with D possibly matching TRBD1 (6 bases). CDR1 is GTSNPN and CDR2 is SVGIG in the germline V gene (reference sequence). The CDR3 consists of 14 residues. V was cut by 1 base and J by 5 bases, with 14 bases left in between. CDR3 sequence reads: CAWSDTGLRTEAFF. DNA for the CDR3: TGTGCCTGGAGTGACACAGGGTTGAGGACTGAAGCTTTCTTT.

This clone was picked up a small number of times. The CDR3 reads CASSEQGPAGQPQHF. CDR3 bases: TGTGCCAGCAGTGAGCAGGGGCCCGCCGGGCAGCCCCAGCATTTT. This chain uses TRBV6-1 with TRBJ1-5; TRBD1 might be the D (6 bases). The CDR3 has 15 residues. Germline V gene sequence: CDR1 MNHNS, CDR2 SASEGT. The V end was cut by 3 bases, the J end by 7 bases, with 16 bases between.

The V call is TRBV2, the J call TRBJ2-3, with 12 bases lining up with TRBD1. CDR1 is SNHLY and CDR2 is FYNNEI in the germline V gene. There are 16 residues in the CDR3. The V segment lost 4 bases and the J segment 5 bases; nucleotides outside the gene matches: 7. The CDR3 nucleotides read TGTGCCAGCAGTGGTGGGACAGGGGGCGCAGAAGATACGCAGTATTTT. Its protein product is CASSGGTGGAEDTQYF.

The V gene is TRBV6-1, the J gene TRBJ1-1; a possible D gene is TRBD1 (5 bases). Germline V gene sequence: CDR1 MNHNS, CDR2 SASEGT. Trimming shortened V by 1 base and J by 11 bases, and 11 bases separated the two germline ends. The CDR3 is 12 residues long. The CDR3 coding sequence is TGTGCCAGCAGTGAAGGGGACCACCGGGCTTTCTTT. Its protein is CASSEGDHRAFF.

The chain recombines TRBV19 with TRBJ2-7; D might be TRBD2 (6 bases). Germline V lookup: CDR1 LNHDA, CDR2 SQIVND (reference sequence). Trimming took 4 bases from V and 10 from J, leaving 14 bases between them. CDR3 size: 12 residues. The CDR3 sequence: CASSNGWGDQYF. The DNA for the CDR3 is TGTGCCAGTAGTAACGGATGGGGGGATCAGTACTTC.

The rearrangement uses TRBV7-2 and TRBJ2-7; 7 nucleotides line up with TRBD2. The CDR3 runs to 15 residues. The germline gives CDR1 SGHTA, CDR2 FQGNSA. V was clipped by 3 bases and J by 2 bases; unmatched bases: 7. The CDR3 spells CASSFGDLAAYEQYF. In DNA, the CDR3 is TGTGCCAGCAGCTTTGGTGATCTAGCGGCCTACGAGCAGTACTTC.

This clone appeared a single time. This rearrangement joins TRBV9 to TRBJ2-3; TRBD2 matches 8 bases. Germline assignment: CDR1 SGDLS and CDR2 YYNGEE. The CDR3 has 15 residues. V was clipped by 1 base and J by 4 bases; unmatched bases: 5. CDR3 nucleotides: TGTGCCAGCAGCGTAAGTGGACTAGCCGCAGATACGCAGTATTTT. Protein sequence: CASSVSGLAADTQYF.

This chain links TRBV4-1 with TRBJ2-5; a weak D match, TRBD1 (7 bases). V was trimmed by 5 bases and J by 11 bases, leaving 24 bases between them. Germline V lookup: CDR1 MGHRA, CDR2 YSYEKL. CDR3 length equals 15 residues. The CDR3 sequence: CASSGLGDSRREQYF. CDR3 DNA: TGCGCCAGCAGCGGGTTAGGGGACAGCCGTCGGGAGCAGTACTTC.

The rearrangement links TRBV7-9 to TRBJ1-1; 9 bases are shared with TRBD1. Germline V gene data show CDR1 as SEHNR and CDR2 as FQNEAQ (reference sequence). This CDR3 has 16 amino acids. J lost 1 base, V lost 4 bases, and 7 bases had no gene match. The CDR3 loop reads CASSSYGGQGNTEAFF. The CDR3 region has the DNA TGTGCCAGCAGCTCATATGGGGGACAGGGGAACACTGAAGCTTTCTTT.

The V gene is TRBV28, the J gene TRBJ2-3; possibly TRBD2 for D (6 bases). The CDR3 runs 15 residues. Trimming removed 6 bases at V and 5 bases at J, with 18 bases between. Per the germline V gene, CDR1 is MDHEN and CDR2 is SYDVKM. The DNA of the CDR3 is TGTGCCAGCAGCTTGGGGGGTATCTCAAGAGATACGCAGTATTTT. Translation: CASSLGGISRDTQYF.

The chain links TRBV7-2 to TRBJ2-1; D is ambiguous. The CDR3 runs to 12 residues. Germline values: CDR1 SGHTA, CDR2 FQGNSA. Between the trimmed V and J ends, which lost 4 bases and 12 bases, there was a span of 13 bases. The DNA for the CDR3 is TGTGCCAGCAGCTCGCGCGTGGGTGGGCAGTTCTTC. It specifies CASSSRVGGQFF.

This chain connects TRBV28 to TRBJ1-1; 11 bases align to TRBD1. Losses at the gene ends were 7 bases for V and 5 bases for J; bases not matched to a gene: 3. Per germline, CDR1 MDHEN and CDR2 SYDVKM. The CDR3 length is 13 residues. The CDR3 protein is CASTGTGGTEAFF. CDR3 coding DNA: TGTGCCAGCACTGGGACAGGGGGAACTGAAGCTTTCTTT.

The chain recombines TRBV7-3 with TRBJ2-7, with TRBD1 matching 7 bases. The CDR3 consists of 17 residues. V was clipped by 1 base and J by 5 bases; unmatched bases: 14. Germline CDR1 and CDR2: SGHTA and FQGTGA. In nucleotides, the CDR3 is TGTGCCAGCAGCTTAAGTCGAGACAGGGTACGTGACCACGAGCAGTACTTC. It encodes CASSLSRDRVRDHEQYF. The variable domain in full, with the rest retrieved from reference TRBV7-3 and TRBJ2-7, is GAGVSQTPSNKVTEKGKYVELRCDPISGHTALYWYRQSLGQGPEFLIYFQGTGAADDSGLPNDRFFAVRPEGSVSTLKIQRTERGDSAVYLCASSLSRDRVRDHEQYFGPGTRLTVT.